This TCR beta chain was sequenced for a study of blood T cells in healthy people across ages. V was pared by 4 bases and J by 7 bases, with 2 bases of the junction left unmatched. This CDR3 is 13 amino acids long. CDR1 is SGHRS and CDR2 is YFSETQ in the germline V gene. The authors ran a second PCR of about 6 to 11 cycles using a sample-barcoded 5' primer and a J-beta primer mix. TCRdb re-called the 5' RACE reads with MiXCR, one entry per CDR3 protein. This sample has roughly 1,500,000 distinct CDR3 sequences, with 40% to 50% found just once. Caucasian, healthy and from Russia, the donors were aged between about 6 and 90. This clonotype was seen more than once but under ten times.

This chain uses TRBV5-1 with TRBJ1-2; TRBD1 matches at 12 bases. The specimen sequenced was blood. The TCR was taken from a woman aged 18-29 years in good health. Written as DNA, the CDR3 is TGCGCCAGCAGCATGGGACAGGGGGCTGGCTACACCTTC. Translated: CASSMGQGAGYTF.